Following are 27 T cell receptor beta chains from one sample sequenced in a study of molecular identifiers for immune sequencing clone quantification (dated by TCRdb to the late 2010s). The library came from PCR. Sequenced using an Illumina HiSeq 4000. Using fastp at Q25 and MiXCR, TCRdb reprocessed the public reads and kept productive beta chains. One record per CDR3 amino acid sequence lists the most common genes and DNA. Recorded for this sample are 600,000 to 650,000 distinct CDR3 sequences; just under 20% of them occurred a single time. The ten largest clonotypes hold around 0.9% of the sample. Sequencing was performed on naive CD8+ T cells from blood, with Jurkat cell RNA spiked in. The cell subset or site label of this sample denotes: FACS-sorted CD8+CD4-CCR7+CD45RA+ naive T cells. The origin of the receptors is a human donor in good health. Some libraries in this study had Jurkat cell RNA spiked in.

This clonotype was detected many times. The chain couples TRBV12-3 or TRBV12-4 to TRBJ2-7, with D maybe TRBD1 (6 bases). Between the trimmed V and J ends, which lost 6 bases and 1 base, there was a span of 13 bases. This CDR3 comprises 14 residues. This chain's CDR3 is CASSPADRSYEQYF. CDR3 in DNA: TGTGCCAGCAGCCCGGCCGACAGGTCCTACGAGCAGTACTTC.

Remarks on this clonotype: A much larger clone sits a single nucleotide away, making a read error possible. J is TRBJ2-1 and V is TRBV4-3, with D possibly matching TRBD2 (6 bases). Germline CDR1 and CDR2: LGHNA and YSLEER. CDR3 length: 14 amino acids. The CDR3 loop reads CASSQASDYSEQFF. The CDR3 DNA follows: TGCGCCAGCAGCCAGGCTAGCGACTACAGTGAGCAGTTCTTC.

This clonotype was seen repeatedly, ten times or more. V is TRBV6-5 and J is TRBJ2-5, with D tentatively TRBD1 (6 bases). Trimming took 6 bases from V and 5 from J, leaving 13 bases between them. This CDR3 comprises 13 residues. Germline CDR1 and CDR2: MNHEY and SVGAGI. This chain's CDR3 is CASRPPGVETQYF. In nucleotides, the CDR3 is TGTGCCAGCAGGCCACCAGGGGTGGAGACCCAGTACTTC.

There are many counts of this clonotype. The V call is TRBV10-3, the J call TRBJ2-7; D is unclear. This CDR3 region has 13 residues. The germline V and J ends were trimmed by 3 bases and 7 bases, with 13 bases remaining between them. The V gene's germline CDR1 is ENHRY and CDR2 SYGVKD. DNA for the CDR3: TGTGCCATCAGTGACCGAGGTATTGTTGAGCAGTACTTC. Protein product: CAISDRGIVEQYF.

This clonotype was detected many times. The chain recombines TRBV5-1 with TRBJ1-5; D gene ambiguous. Trimming cost V 0 bases and J 0 bases, with 16 bases left between them. The germline V gene encodes CDR1 SGHRS and CDR2 YFSETQ. CDR3 length equals 18 residues. The DNA of the CDR3 is TGCGCCAGCAGCTTGGAACCCGCTAACTTCTATAGCAATCAGCCCCAGCATTTT. It specifies CASSLEPANFYSNQPQHF.

The chain combines TRBV24-1 with TRBJ2-7, with a tentative D call TRBD2 (5 bases). The CDR3 contains 14 residues. Germline V gene data show CDR1 as KGHDR and CDR2 as SFDVKD. V was shortened by 2 bases and J by 2 bases, with 9 bases between the two germline ends. CDR3 DNA sequence: TGTGCCACCAGTGATTCAACTAGTCCCTACGAGCAGTACTTC. Protein sequence: CATSDSTSPYEQYF.

This clonotype turned up a few times. The chain employs TRBV5-8 and TRBJ1-4; D might be TRBD1 (5 bases). CDR3 length equals 16 residues. V lost 1 base and J 2 bases, leaving 12 bases between the germline ends. Germline V CDR1 and CDR2: SGHTS, YDEGEE. CDR3: CASSLRESGTNEKLFF. The CDR3 DNA reads TGTGCCAGCAGCTTGAGAGAATCAGGGACTAATGAAAAACTGTTTTTT.

On this clonotype itself: Being one base from a much bigger clone, this may be a read error. The rearrangement joins TRBV6-5 to TRBJ1-5; D perhaps matches TRBD1 (6 bases). The germline V gene encodes CDR1 MNHEY and CDR2 SVGAGI. CDR3 size: 15 residues. For the CDR3, the DNA is TGTGCCAGCAGTAAACAGGGAAATAGCAATCAGCCCCTGCATTTT. Protein: CASSKQGNSNQPLHF.

Details on this clonotype: With a much larger clone just one base away, this may be a read error. Because the CDR3 is missing its conserved closing phenylalanine or tryptophan, this is likely a read error. V and J are TRBV28 and TRBJ1-2; 9 bases match TRBD1. V lost 1 base, J lost 3 bases, and 6 bases stayed unmatched. CDR1 is MDHEN and CDR2 is SYDVKM in the germline V gene. The CDR3 runs to 16 residues. CDR3 loop: CASSLYGDREDYGYTS. The DNA of the CDR3 is TGTGCCAGCAGTTTATATGGGGACAGGGAAGACTATGGCTACACCTCC.

This clonotype appeared many times. This chain connects TRBV5-1 to TRBJ2-1; D remains unclear. The CDR3 length is 12 residues. The V end lost 5 bases, the J end lost 6 bases, and 9 bases lay between the germline ends. CDR1 SGHRS and CDR2 YFSETQ come from the germline V gene. The CDR3 sequence is CASRANSNEQFF. CDR3 sequence (DNA): TGCGCCAGCAGGGCCAACAGCAATGAGCAGTTCTTC.

V is TRBV19 and J is TRBJ1-1; perhaps TRBD1 as D (5 bases). Trimming took off 5 bases at V and 8 bases at J, with 9 bases between the two ends. The germline gives CDR1 LNHDA, CDR2 SQIVND (reference sequence). This CDR3 contains 11 residues. The CDR3 DNA sequence: TGTGCCAGTAGTGCCCACAGGGAAGCTTTCTTT. It specifies CASSAHREAFF.

The gene calls are TRBV19 and TRBJ1-6; TRBD1 agrees at 7 bases. Germline assignment: CDR1 LNHDA and CDR2 SQIVND (reference sequence). The ends lost 4 bases at V and 10 bases at J; junction bases unmatched: 10. The length of the CDR3 is 15 residues. The CDR3 DNA is TGTGCCAGTAGTAACGGCGACAGGGTAGGCTCACCCCTCCACTTT. This sequence encodes CASSNGDRVGSPLHF. Complete variable domain (other parts from reference TRBV19 and TRBJ1-6): DGGITQSPKYLFRKEGQNVTLSCEQNLNHDAMYWYRQDPGQGLRLIYYSQIVNDFQKGDIAEGYSVSREKKESFPLTVTSAQKNPTAFYLCASSNGDRVGSPLHFGNGTRLTVT.

This clonotype was seen at least ten times. CDR3: CSVVGLAARDTQYF. CDR3 coding DNA: TGCAGCGTTGTTGGTTTAGCGGCCCGGGATACGCAGTATTTT. The chain recombines TRBV29-1 with TRBJ2-3; D is possibly TRBD2 (6 bases). Germline CDR1 is SQVTM and CDR2 is ANQGSEA. This CDR3 region has 14 residues. The V end was cut by 4 bases, the J end by 6 bases, with 17 bases between.

The rearrangement joins TRBV27 to TRBJ1-1; a possible D gene is TRBD1 (5 bases). The CDR3 consists of 14 residues. V dropped 9 bases and J dropped 3 bases, with 17 bases sitting between them. The germline V gene has CDR1 MNHEY and CDR2 SMNVEV (reference sequence). CDR3 sequence reads: CASSYGTVHTEAFF. Written as DNA, the CDR3 is TGTGCCAGTTCGTACGGGACGGTGCACACTGAAGCTTTCTTT.

The CDR3 region is CASSQDWDTSTEAFF. DNA for the CDR3: TGCGCCAGCAGCCAAGATTGGGATACAAGCACTGAAGCTTTCTTT. The genes are TRBV4-3 and TRBJ1-1; D remains ambiguous. The CDR3 totals 15 residues. Trimming removed 0 bases from V and 4 bases from J, with 12 bases in between. From germline, CDR1 is LGHNA and CDR2 YSLEER.

This clonotype was recorded many times. V and J are TRBV6-6 and TRBJ2-7; D call uncertain. Trimming shortened V by 3 bases and J by 4 bases, and 10 bases separated the two germline ends. The CDR3 has 13 amino acids. Germline CDR1 reads MNHNY; CDR2 reads SVGAGI (reference sequence). This CDR3 reads CASSYRNKYEQYF. The CDR3 nucleotides read TGTGCCAGCAGTTATCGAAACAAGTACGAGCAGTACTTC.

This clonotype occurred once. The junction departs from germline at one end; a sequencing error may be responsible. The chain couples TRBV9 to TRBJ2-5; D is unresolved. The CDR3 runs 16 residues. Germline V gene sequence: CDR1 SGDLS, CDR2 YYNGEE. CDR3 loop: CAGSVAGSVEGETQYF. CDR3 sequence (DNA): TGTGCCGGCAGCGTAGCTGGCTCTGTGGAAGGAGAGACCCAGTACTTC. The full variable domain, in which reference TRBV9 and TRBJ2-5 provide the parts outside the CDR3, is DSGVTQTPKHLITATGQRVTLRCSPRSGDLSVYWYQQSLDQGLQFLIQYYNGEERAKGNILERFSAQQFPDLHSELNLSSLELGDSALYFCAGSVAGSVEGETQYFGPGTRLLVL.

This clonotype has at least ten counts. The gene calls are TRBV24-1 and TRBJ2-3; 7 nucleotides match TRBD1. V lost 5 bases and J lost 2; bases outside the gene matches: 6. This CDR3 is built from 15 residues. CDR1 is KGHDR and CDR2 is SFDVKD in the germline V gene. DNA of the CDR3: TGTGCCACCAGTGCAACAGGGGCGAACACAGATACGCAGTATTTT. Translating gives CATSATGANTDTQYF.

This clonotype was observed many times. The J gene is TRBJ1-1, the V gene TRBV28; D gene uncertain. V was cut by 3 bases and J by 1 base, with 9 bases left in between. This CDR3 comprises 14 residues. The germline V gene has CDR1 MDHEN and CDR2 SYDVKM. CDR3 bases: TGTGCCAGCAGTTTTGGACTGAGGAACACTGAAGCTTTCTTT. Translated: CASSFGLRNTEAFF.

This clonotype appeared many times. The chain uses TRBV27 and TRBJ2-7; D remains unclear. Between the trimmed V and J ends, which lost 5 bases and 5 bases, there was a span of 10 bases. Germline loops: CDR1 MNHEY, CDR2 SMNVEV (reference sequence). The CDR3 consists of 12 residues. CDR3 region: CASSPDPHEQYF. The CDR3 bases are TGTGCCAGCAGTCCCGACCCCCACGAGCAGTACTTC.

With respect to this clonotype: At one boundary the junction diverges from the germline segment, which might be a read error. CDR3 protein: CANSQDPWQVYEQYF. CDR3 coding DNA: TGCGCCAACAGCCAAGACCCGTGGCAGGTCTACGAGCAGTACTTC. V is TRBV4-3 and J is TRBJ2-7; D remains ambiguous. Germline assignment: CDR1 LGHNA and CDR2 YSLEER. The CDR3 length is 15 residues.

This clonotype was seen at least ten times. The V and J genes are TRBV27 and TRBJ2-7; TRBD2 matches 11 bases. The trim removed 6 bases at V and 2 bases at J, leaving 3 bases unmatched. Germline CDR1 reads MNHEY; CDR2 reads SMNVEV (reference sequence). This CDR3 spans 14 amino acids. The CDR3 protein is CASSLLAGAYEQYF. In DNA form, the CDR3 reads TGTGCCAGCAGCTTACTAGCGGGGGCCTACGAGCAGTACTTC.

This clonotype was found many times. This chain connects TRBV4-3 to TRBJ1-5; no definite D call. Germline V gene lookup returns CDR1 LGHNA and CDR2 YSLEER. The ends were cut back, 1 base at V and 7 bases at J, with 11 bases in the middle. The CDR3 consists of 14 residues. As DNA, the CDR3 is TGCGCCAGCAGCCAAGCTCTCGACCCCCAGCCCCAGCATTTT. Translation: CASSQALDPQPQHF.

This clonotype was counted a few times. The J gene is TRBJ2-7, the V gene TRBV10-2, with no clear D. Germline lookup yields CDR1 WSHSY and CDR2 SAAADI. This CDR3 is built from 12 residues. Trimming took off 7 bases at V and 4 bases at J, with 11 bases between the two ends. The CDR3 reads CASMLVGYEQYF. DNA of the CDR3: TGCGCCAGCATGCTGGTCGGTTACGAGCAGTACTTC.

This chain links TRBV24-1 with TRBJ2-2; either TRBD1 or TRBD2 may fit D (6 bases each). The CDR3 runs 13 residues. Trimming took 5 bases from V and 6 from J, leaving 9 bases between them. Per the germline V gene, CDR1 is KGHDR and CDR2 is SFDVKD. CDR3 amino acids: CATSVGGPGELFF. DNA for the CDR3: TGTGCCACCAGTGTAGGGGGGCCCGGGGAGCTGTTTTTT.

There are a few counts of this clonotype. The gene calls are TRBV7-9 and TRBJ2-5; the match to TRBD1 covers 8 bases. J gave up 7 bases and V 5 bases, and 9 bases lay outside the gene matches. The CDR3 has 14 amino acids. Germline values: CDR1 SEHNR, CDR2 FQNEAQ (reference sequence). The CDR3 DNA reads as TGTGCCAGCAGCCCTAAGGACAGGGCGGGGACCCAGTACTTC. Protein product: CASSPKDRAGTQYF. Full variable domain (remainder filled in from reference TRBV7-9 and TRBJ2-5): DTGVSQNPRHKITKRGQNVTFRCDPISEHNRLYWYRQTLGQGPEFLTYFQNEAQLEKSRLLSDRFSAERPKGSFSTLEIQRTEQGDSAMYLCASSPKDRAGTQYFGPGTRLLVL.

Only a few counts were recorded for this clonotype. This chain connects TRBV13 to TRBJ2-7, with D possibly being TRBD2 (6 bases). The CDR3 runs to 13 residues. Trimming stripped 1 base from V and 6 bases from J, with 10 bases between. Germline V lookup: CDR1 PRHDT, CDR2 FYEKMQ (reference sequence). The CDR3 protein is CASSLVRGGEQYF. The DNA for the CDR3 is TGTGCCAGCAGCTTAGTACGGGGAGGCGAGCAGTACTTC.